The 13 T cell receptor beta chains in this list originate from one sample, sequenced in a study of identical twins. Via MiXCR, TCRdb re-called the 5' RACE reads, giving one row per CDR3 protein. The sample records approximately 240,000 distinct CDR3 sequences, over 11% being singletons. Specimen: memory (CD45RO+) T cells sorted from blood. The source of these receptors is a young woman in good health.

This clonotype was counted only a few times. The chain is built from TRBV7-2 and TRBJ2-1; D might be TRBD2 (5 bases). This CDR3 is 15 amino acids long. Germline-derived CDR1 and CDR2 are SGHTA and FQGNSA. The V gene lost 1 base and the J gene lost 2 bases, with 9 bases spanning the gap. CDR3 DNA: TGTGCCAGCAGCTTAGTCCCTAGCCCCTACAATGAGCAGTTCTTC. Translation gives CASSLVPSPYNEQFF.

This clonotype came up many times. The genes are TRBV12-3 or TRBV12-4 and TRBJ1-2; D is uncertain. V lost 6 bases and J lost 2, with 13 bases in between. The CDR3 length is 14 residues. CDR3 protein: CASRPVGLNYGYTF. CDR3 sequence (DNA): TGTGCCAGCAGACCCGTAGGCTTAAACTATGGCTACACCTTC.

The CDR3 is CASSRRTSGWQETQYF. The CDR3 DNA reads as TGCGCCAGCAGCAGACGGACTAGCGGGTGGCAAGAGACCCAGTACTTC. This chain connects TRBV5-1 to TRBJ2-5; 11 nucleotides align to TRBD2. Germline assignment: CDR1 SGHRS and CDR2 YFSETQ. The V gene end was trimmed by 4 bases and the J gene end by 2 bases; junction bases not matched to a gene: 7. This CDR3 region has 16 residues. Complete variable domain (other parts from reference TRBV5-1 and TRBJ2-5): KAGVTQTPRYLIKTRGQQVTLSCSPISGHRSVSWYQQTPGQGLQFLFEYFSETQRNKGNFPGRFSGRQFSNSRSEMNVSTLELGDSALYLCASSRRTSGWQETQYFGPGTRLLVL.

This clonotype has a handful of counts. The chain joins TRBV9 to TRBJ2-5, with TRBD2 matching 8 bases. Germline trimming cut 1 base from V and 5 bases from J; bases unmatched to any gene: 13. The CDR3 is 17 amino acids. Germline CDR1 reads SGDLS; CDR2 reads YYNGEE. Here the CDR3 reads CASSVSGPPGLGETQYF. In DNA, the CDR3 is TGTGCCAGCAGCGTAAGTGGCCCGCCGGGACTAGGGGAGACCCAGTACTTC.

The chain employs TRBV27 and TRBJ1-4; possibly TRBD1 for D (5 bases). The CDR3 sequence is 15 residues long. CDR1 and CDR2 (germline): MNHEY, SMNVEV (reference sequence). V dropped 1 base and J dropped 6 bases, with 12 bases sitting between them. DNA of the CDR3: TGTGCCAGCAGTTTATTAAAGGCGGGGGATGAAAAACTGTTTTTT. It translates to CASSLLKAGDEKLFF.

This chain connects TRBV7-9 to TRBJ2-3, with TRBD1 matching 7 bases. The CDR3 is 14 residues long. The germline V gene encodes CDR1 SEHNR and CDR2 FQNEAQ (reference sequence). J lost 0 bases, V lost 9 bases, and 6 bases had no gene match. In DNA form, the CDR3 reads TGTGCCAGTTACAGGGGACCTAGCACAGATACGCAGTATTTT. Translating it yields CASYRGPSTDTQYF.

This clonotype was seen a handful of times. The rearrangement uses TRBV10-3 and TRBJ2-2, with D perhaps matching TRBD1 or TRBD2 (5 bases each). The CDR3 spans 14 residues. Looked up from germline, CDR1 is ENHRY and CDR2 is SYGVKD. Trimming removed 11 bases from V and 0 bases from J, with 13 bases in between. For the CDR3, the DNA is TGTGCCCTGCAACGGGGCCCGAACACCGGGGAGCTGTTTTTT. It codes for CALQRGPNTGELFF.

This clonotype was observed a few times. The chain uses TRBV12-5 and TRBJ2-5; 10 bases align to TRBD1. V lost 5 bases, J lost 1 base, and 7 bases stayed unmatched. The CDR3 totals 16 residues. In germline, CDR1 is LGHNT, CDR2 FRNRAP. CDR3 nucleotides: TGTGCTAGTGGTCCGGGACAGGGGTCCTTCCAAGAGACCCAGTACTTC. Protein sequence: CASGPGQGSFQETQYF.

This chain joins TRBV20-1 and TRBJ1-5; the D gene is possibly TRBD1 (6 bases). This CDR3 comprises 12 residues. Trimming removed 6 bases at V and 10 bases at J, with 16 bases between. Germline CDR1 is DFQATT and CDR2 is SNEGSKA (reference sequence). The CDR3 DNA is TGCAGTGCCCTCGCACAGGGACACCCCCAGCATTTT. Its protein product is CSALAQGHPQHF.

The gene calls are TRBV20-1 and TRBJ1-5, with D possibly TRBD1 on 6 matching bases. Germline CDR1 is DFQATT and CDR2 is SNEGSKA (reference sequence). CDR3 length equals 15 residues. V lost 3 bases to trimming and J lost 7 bases, with 19 bases between them. CDR3 amino acids: CSASPLAGVLQPQHF. DNA of the CDR3: TGCAGTGCTAGTCCCCTTGCAGGGGTTCTGCAGCCCCAGCATTTT.

The J gene is TRBJ1-1, the V gene TRBV2; no clear D. The CDR3 is 10 amino acids. V lost 8 bases, J lost 10 bases, and 11 bases lay in between. Germline CDR1 SNHLY, CDR2 FYNNEI. The DNA for the CDR3 is TGTGCCAGCTATTTAGGTGGAGCTTTCTTT. Translated: CASYLGGAFF.

The genes are TRBV10-3 and TRBJ1-2; no clear D. Germline V gives CDR1 ENHRY, CDR2 SYGVKD. Trimming took 4 bases from V and 7 from J, leaving 10 bases between them. There are 12 residues in the CDR3. The CDR3: CAISGSEGGYTF. Here the CDR3 DNA reads TGTGCCATCAGTGGAAGCGAGGGTGGCTACACCTTC.

The DNA of the CDR3 is TGTGCCAGCAGCTTAAACGACAGGGCAGGCTACACCTTC. It translates to CASSLNDRAGYTF. The genes are TRBV7-9 and TRBJ1-2, with 7 nucleotides matching TRBD1. The junction had 5 bases not matched to a gene; V was cut back by 2 bases and J by 8 bases. Germline V gene lookup returns CDR1 SEHNR and CDR2 FQNEAQ (reference sequence). The CDR3 is 13 amino acids.